Listed below are T cell receptor beta chains from one sample, sequenced in a study of blood T cell repertoires in COVID-19. Profiled with immunoSEQ multiplex PCR; TCRdb holds only in-frame clones, not every one. This sample has roughly 230,000 clones; about 85% occur once, and the top ten carry roughly 6.7%. Sequencing was performed on PBMCs or T cells enriched from blood (not recorded which). All receptors come from a woman aged 45 to 65 who had been exposed to COVID-19. CDR3s include the opening cysteine and the closing phenylalanine or tryptophan. The order of the fields is clone size, J gene, V gene, D gene, CDR3 protein, CDR3 DNA. The D gene is left open where the match is weak. For some rows the clone size is stated as once, few or many, or as a class when expanded; others skip it.

few	TRBJ1-5	TRBV19	TRBD1	CASTETGGFDQPQHF	TGTGCCAGTACCGAGACAGGGGGCTTTGATCAGCCCCAGCATTTT
-	TRBJ1-2	TRBV2	TRBD1	CASSFTGQGNYGYTF	TGTGCCAGCAGCTTCACGGGACAGGGAAACTATGGCTACACCTTC
-	TRBJ2-3	TRBV19	-	CASSTQEGQGTQYF	TGTGCCAGTAGTACTCAGGAGGGCCAGGGTACGCAGTATTTT
many	TRBJ1-2	TRBV5-1	TRBD1	CASSLGQGVGYTF	TGCGCCAGCAGCTTGGGACAGGGAGTTGGCTACACCTTC
once	TRBJ1-1	TRBV4-1	-	CASSQGPFEEATEAFF	TGCGCCAGCAGCCAAGGCCCTTTCGAAGAGGCCACTGAAGCTTTCTTT
-	TRBJ2-7	TRBV5-1	TRBD1	CASSSRGPSYEQYF	TGCGCCAGCAGCTCCAGGGGGCCCTCCTACGAGCAGTACTTC
-	TRBJ1-5	TRBV6-1	-	CASSEEPRASNQPQHF	TGTGCCAGCAGTGAAGAGCCCAGGGCGAGCAATCAGCCCCAGCATTTT
few	TRBJ2-7	TRBV2	TRBD1	CASTGDSYEQYF	TGTGCCAGCACAGGGGACAGCTACGAGCAGTACTTC
-	TRBJ1-1	TRBV3-1/TRBV3-2	TRBD1	CASSQGDRVASF	TGTGCCAGCAGCCAAGGCGACAGGGTTGCGAGCTTT
-	TRBJ2-7	TRBV5-5	TRBD1	CASSLAPDRLAYEQYF	TGTGCCAGCAGCTTGGCCCCGGACAGGTTAGCCTACGAGCAGTACTTC
-	TRBJ2-7	TRBV12-3/TRBV12-4	TRBD1	CASRDRGYEQYF	TGTGCCAGCAGGGACAGGGGCTACGAGCAGTACTTC
-	TRBJ2-7	TRBV9	-	CASSVGDREYEQYF	TGTGCCAGCAGCGTAGGAGACAGAGAATACGAGCAGTACTTC
once	TRBJ2-1	TRBV10-1	-	CASIRNNEQFF	TGCGCCAGCATCAGGAACAATGAGCAGTTCTTC
-	TRBJ1-1	TRBV5-1	-	CASSLGGGVTEAFF	TGCGCCAGCAGCTTGGGCGGGGGTGTGACTGAAGCTTTCTTT
-	TRBJ1-5	TRBV2	-	CASSTENTSNQPQHF	TGTGCCAGCAGTACGGAGAACACTAGCAATCAGCCCCAGCATTTT
-	TRBJ1-2	TRBV9	TRBD1	CASSVAGQGAPDGNGYTF	TGTGCCAGCAGCGTAGCAGGACAGGGGGCCCCAGATGGAAATGGCTACACCTTC
-	TRBJ1-4	TRBV19	-	CASSNPFDSSTNEKLFF	TGTGCCAGTAGTAACCCGTTTGACAGTTCAACTAATGAAAAACTGTTTTTT
-	TRBJ1-2	TRBV19	TRBD1	CASSIKPGQGTSYGYTF	TGTGCCAGTAGTATAAAACCGGGACAGGGGACCTCTTATGGCTACACCTTC
-	TRBJ1-1	TRBV6-2/TRBV6-3	TRBD1	CASSYSRQGITFF	TGTGCCAGCAGTTACTCGCGACAGGGGATAACTTTCTTT
once	TRBJ2-1	TRBV5-1	TRBD2	CASRSGGLDNEQFF	TGCGCCAGCCGCTCGGGGGGGCTAGACAATGAGCAGTTCTTC
-	TRBJ1-1	TRBV14	TRBD1	CASSPQELGRGAFF	TGTGCCAGCAGCCCTCAAGAATTGGGCAGGGGGGCTTTCTTT
few	TRBJ1-1	TRBV11-2	-	CASSEQVQTEAFF	TGTGCCAGCAGCGAACAAGTGCAGACTGAAGCTTTCTTT
-	TRBJ1-5	TRBV5-6	-	CASSLGTALGTQHF	TGTGCCAGCAGCTTGGGGACGGCGCTCGGGACCCAGCATTTT
once	TRBJ2-7	TRBV5-1	-	CASTTGFGEQYF	TGCGCCAGCACAACGGGATTTGGGGAGCAGTACTTC
-	TRBJ1-2	TRBV19	-	CASSPRVNYGYTF	TGTGCCAGTAGTCCTCGGGTTAACTATGGCTACACCTTC
-	TRBJ2-3	TRBV18	-	CASSPTRRADTQYF	TGTGCCAGCTCACCAACCCGTCGGGCAGATACGCAGTATTTT
-	TRBJ1-2	TRBV28	TRBD1	CASSLPQGMGGYTF	TGTGCCAGCAGTTTACCACAGGGGATGGGGGGCTACACCTTC
-	TRBJ2-7	TRBV2	-	CASKVSGLPLLAHYEQYF	TGTGCCAGCAAAGTGTCTGGACTGCCCCTTCTCGCACACTACGAGCAGTACTTC
-	TRBJ1-2	TRBV3-1/TRBV3-2	-	CASGGSYGYTF	TGTGCCAGCGGGGGGAGCTATGGCTACACCTTC
-	TRBJ1-2	TRBV9	TRBD1	CASSVGRGRDYGYTF	TGTGCCAGCAGCGTAGGGAGGGGGCGAGACTATGGCTACACCTTC
-	TRBJ1-2	TRBV6-5	TRBD1	CASSTRQGANYGYTF	TGTGCCAGCAGTACCAGACAGGGTGCCAACTATGGCTACACCTTC
-	TRBJ1-2	TRBV6-1	-	CASSEGEVRGYTF	TGTGCCAGCAGTGAAGGGGAGGTCAGGGGCTACACCTTC
-	TRBJ2-5	TRBV7-2	-	CASSFTGVTPQETQYF	TGTGCCAGCAGCTTCACGGGGGTAACCCCTCAAGAGACCCAGTACTTC
-	TRBJ2-1	TRBV7-2	-	CASGVSSYNEQFF	TGTGCCAGCGGTGTCAGCTCCTACAATGAGCAGTTCTTC
-	TRBJ2-7	TRBV12-5	TRBD1	CASGTGQGPYEQYF	TGTGCTAGTGGTACGGGACAGGGTCCCTACGAGCAGTACTTC
-	TRBJ1-6	TRBV19	-	CASSMVGGDSPLHF	TGTGCCAGTAGTATGGTGGGAGGCGATTCACCCCTCCACTTT
-	TRBJ1-2	TRBV5-4	-	CASSLPHRVGYGYTF	TGTGCCAGCAGCCTGCCCCACAGGGTGGGCTATGGCTACACCTTC
-	TRBJ2-5	TRBV5-1	-	CASGGTAQETQYF	TGCGCCAGCGGGGGGACAGCGCAAGAGACCCAGTACTTC
-	TRBJ1-1	TRBV5-1	TRBD1	CASSLERQGVTEAFF	TGCGCCAGCAGCTTGGAGAGACAGGGAGTCACTGAAGCTTTCTTT
-	TRBJ2-3	TRBV30	-	CAWIPKLDTQYF	TGTGCCTGGATTCCTAAGTTAGATACGCAGTATTTT
-	TRBJ1-5	TRBV6-5	-	CASSWEGRQGNQPQHF	TGTGCCAGCAGTTGGGAAGGGAGACAGGGCAATCAGCCCCAGCATTTT
-	TRBJ2-7	TRBV5-1	-	CASSLDRREQYF	TGCGCCAGCAGCTTGGACAGGCGCGAGCAGTACTTC
-	TRBJ1-1	TRBV11-2	-	CASSPDRWNTEAFF	TGTGCCAGCAGCCCCGACAGATGGAACACTGAAGCTTTCTTT
-	TRBJ2-7	TRBV10-3	-	CAISDRGANEQYF	TGTGCCATCAGTGATCGGGGGGCGAACGAGCAGTACTTC
-	TRBJ2-3	TRBV5-8	TRBD2	CASSFPGTRDTQYF	TGTGCCAGCAGCTTCCCCGGGACTAGGGATACGCAGTATTTT
-	TRBJ2-1	TRBV10-3	-	CAISESRGDEQFF	TGTGCCATCAGTGAGTCCAGGGGGGATGAGCAGTTCTTC
-	TRBJ1-2	TRBV18	-	CASSPGQANYGYTF	TGTGCCAGCTCACCAGGCCAGGCCAACTATGGCTACACCTTC
-	TRBJ2-1	TRBV18	-	CASSPRTENEQFF	TGTGCCAGCTCACCACGGACAGAGAATGAGCAGTTCTTC
-	TRBJ2-6	TRBV5-6	TRBD1	CASGDRGRNGANVLTF	TGTGCCAGCGGCGACAGGGGTCGGAATGGGGCCAACGTCCTGACTTTC